One sample yielded the 30 T cell receptor beta chains listed below, sequenced in a study of human T cells and chemical hapten exposure listed by TCRdb under 2021. During library preparation, unique molecular identifiers were attached to individual cDNA molecules so that TCRs could be counted in a quantitative, reproducible way. TCRdb itself trimmed the public reads at Q25 with fastp, ran MiXCR and retained productive beta chains. Rows with a matching CDR3 protein are joined into one entry that keeps the most common DNA and genes. The sample table records around 120,000 distinct CDR3 sequences; around 8.5% of these occur just once. About 1.4% of the sample comes from the top ten. Unfractionated whole blood was collected in Tempus Blood RNA tubes, and total RNA was extracted from that blood. Sequenced sample: whole blood. The origin of the receptors is a human donor in good health. Some clones in this sample may be carry-over from other donors' samples. Donor details come from another sample of the same person, matched by shared clones.

In this sample, this clonotype turned up many times. This chain connects TRBV7-2 to TRBJ2-7; 7 bases match TRBD2. The trim removed 4 bases at V and 0 bases at J, leaving 3 bases unmatched. This CDR3 region has 14 residues. Germline V CDR1 and CDR2: SGHTA, FQGNSA. CDR3 nucleotides: TGTGCCAGCAGCTCTAGCGGAGACTCCTACGAGCAGTACTTC. Its translation is CASSSSGDSYEQYF.

The table lists this clonotype with many counts. The chain has TRBV3-1 and TRBJ1-5, with 9 nucleotides matching TRBD1. The length of the CDR3 is 15 residues. J was trimmed by 1 base and V by 4 bases; bases with no gene match: 2. Per germline, CDR1 LGHDT and CDR2 YNNKEL (reference sequence). DNA of the CDR3: TGTGCCAGCAGCCGGGGACAGGGAAGCAATCAGCCCCAGCATTTT. It codes for CASSRGQGSNQPQHF.

The V gene is TRBV2, the J gene TRBJ2-4; D is tentatively TRBD1 or TRBD2 (7 bases each). Germline V CDR1 and CDR2: SNHLY, FYNNEI. This CDR3 has 15 amino acids. Deletions cut 7 bases from V and 3 bases from J, with 16 bases between. CDR3 sequence (DNA): TGTGCCAGCACCAGGGGGGGGGCCAGCAAAAACATTCAGTACTTC. Protein sequence: CASTRGGASKNIQYF.

The gene calls are TRBV7-2 and TRBJ2-2, with TRBD1 matching over 12 bases. Germline CDR1 SGHTA, CDR2 FQGNSA. Trimming at V came to 5 bases and at J to 7 bases, leaving 8 bases not matched to a gene. The CDR3 length is 16 residues. CDR3 in DNA: TGTGCCAGCAGCCCGGGGGACAGGGGGCTAATCGGGGAGCTGTTTTTT. This encodes CASSPGDRGLIGELFF.

This clonotype was seen a few times. The J gene is TRBJ2-3, the V gene TRBV30; no clear D. The CDR3 totals 13 residues. Germline-derived CDR1 and CDR2 are GTSNPN and SVGIG (reference sequence). V lost 2 bases and J 2 bases, leaving 8 bases between the germline ends. CDR3 DNA sequence: TGTGCCTGGAGTCATGGAGACACAGATACGCAGTATTTT. It encodes CAWSHGDTDTQYF. Using reference TRBV30 and TRBJ2-3 for the parts outside the CDR3, the full variable domain is SQTIHQWPATLVQPVGSPLSLECTVEGTSNPNLYWYRQAAGRGLQLLFYSVGIGQISSEVPQNLSASRPQDRQFILSSKKLLLSDSGFYLCAWSHGDTDTQYFGPGTRLTVL.

The rearrangement uses TRBV19 and TRBJ2-1; no clear D gene. In germline, CDR1 is LNHDA, CDR2 SQIVND (reference sequence). Deletions cut 6 bases from V and 0 bases from J, with 12 bases between. This CDR3 is built from 15 residues. CDR3 nucleotides: TGTGCCAGTAGCAGGACCACCGGCTCCTACAATGAGCAGTTCTTC. It is translated as CASSRTTGSYNEQFF.

On this clonotype: The junction does not match germline at one end; this may be a read error. V usage is TRBV10-3 and J usage is TRBJ2-6; 7 nucleotides line up with TRBD2. This CDR3 region has 17 residues. CDR1 and CDR2 from the germline V gene are ENHRY and SYGVKD. CDR3 nucleotides: TGTGCCGTCAGTGCAGCGGGGCAGTTATCTGGGGCCAACGTCCTGACTTTC. Translated: CAVSAAGQLSGANVLTF.

This clonotype was observed a handful of times. This chain links TRBV6-1 with TRBJ1-1, with TRBD1 as a possible D gene (5 bases). Trimming cost V 4 bases and J 4 bases, with 10 bases left between them. Germline CDR1 MNHNS, CDR2 SASEGT. The CDR3 runs 13 residues. As DNA, the CDR3 is TGTGCCAGCAGTGTAATTGGGGGCACTGAAGCTTTCTTT. Amino acid sequence: CASSVIGGTEAFF.

This clonotype occurred a few times. The chain employs TRBV5-4 and TRBJ2-7; possibly TRBD1 for D (6 bases). V was clipped by 4 bases and J by 3 bases, with 14 bases between them. The CDR3 length is 14 residues. The germline gives CDR1 SGHNT, CDR2 YYREEE (reference sequence). CDR3 loop: CASSIRDNLYEQYF. The CDR3 DNA follows: TGTGCCAGCAGCATCCGGGACAACCTCTACGAGCAGTACTTC. The full variable domain, rest sourced from reference TRBV5-4 and TRBJ2-7, is ETGVTQSPTHLIKTRGQQVTLRCSSQSGHNTVSWYQQALGQGPQFIFQYYREEENGRGNFPPRFSGLQFPNYSSELNVNALELDDSALYLCASSIRDNLYEQYFGPGTRLTVT.

This clonotype was recorded a few times. The rearrangement links TRBV20-1 to TRBJ2-2; 8 positions match TRBD2. V was clipped by 0 bases and J by 7 bases; unmatched bases: 10. Germline loops: CDR1 DFQATT, CDR2 SNEGSKA (reference sequence). The CDR3 runs 16 residues. CDR3 nucleotide sequence: TGCAGTGCTAGAGATCCCCAGCGGGGGCGGGGCGGGGAGCTGTTTTTT. Its translation is CSARDPQRGRGGELFF.

This clonotype was counted many times. The genes are TRBV20-1 and TRBJ1-4; the D gene is possibly TRBD1 (5 bases). The germline V gene encodes CDR1 DFQATT and CDR2 SNEGSKA (reference sequence). The CDR3 runs 17 residues. Trimming stripped 2 bases from V and 3 bases from J, with 19 bases between. The CDR3 sequence is CSARPYGKGRANEKLFF. In DNA form, the CDR3 reads TGCAGTGCTAGACCATACGGGAAGGGACGGGCTAATGAAAAACTGTTTTTT.

This clonotype was picked up a small number of times. The J gene is TRBJ2-3, the V gene TRBV7-2; D is possibly TRBD1 (5 bases). The V gene lost 2 bases and the J gene lost 4 bases, with 13 bases spanning the gap. Germline CDR1 reads SGHTA; CDR2 reads FQGNSA. The CDR3 runs to 15 residues. CDR3 loop: CASSLRGRDADTQYF. Here the CDR3 DNA reads TGTGCCAGCAGCTTAAGGGGCAGGGATGCAGATACGCAGTATTTT.

About this clonotype itself: The junction does not match germline at one end; this may be a read error. V usage is TRBV5-1 and J usage is TRBJ2-5, with no clear D. Germline assignment: CDR1 SGHRS and CDR2 YFSETQ. The CDR3 consists of 14 residues. CDR3 in amino acids: CTSSLARGQETQYF. The CDR3 DNA reads as TGCACCAGCAGCTTGGCTCGCGGACAAGAGACCCAGTACTTC.

This clonotype was seen many times. The gene calls are TRBV20-1 and TRBJ1-1; unclear D gene. This CDR3 comprises 14 residues. Germline lookup yields CDR1 DFQATT and CDR2 SNEGSKA (reference sequence). Between the trimmed V and J ends, which lost 3 bases and 1 base, there was a span of 12 bases. CDR3 nucleotides: TGCAGTGCTAGTATGGTAGGGAGGAACACTGAAGCTTTCTTT. Amino acids: CSASMVGRNTEAFF.

This chain connects TRBV15 to TRBJ2-5, with D unresolved. Trimming left V 0 bases short and J 5 bases short, with 16 bases between. Germline V gene lookup returns CDR1 LNHNV and CDR2 YYDKDF (reference sequence). CDR3 size: 16 residues. This CDR3 reads CATSRDGPRQHETQYF. CDR3 in DNA: TGTGCCACCAGCAGAGATGGTCCAAGGCAGCACGAGACCCAGTACTTC.

This clonotype appeared many times. The chain is built from TRBV5-1 and TRBJ1-3; D remains unclear. This CDR3 has 12 residues. Per the germline V gene, CDR1 is SGHRS and CDR2 is YFSETQ. With 5 bases removed from V and 2 bases from J, the gap between germline ends came to 5 bases. The CDR3: CASSSTGNTIYF. DNA of the CDR3: TGCGCCAGCAGTTCGACTGGAAACACCATATATTTT.

The gene calls are TRBV6-5 and TRBJ2-5; TRBD1 aligns across 8 bases. The J segment lost 3 bases and the V segment lost 5 bases, leaving 5 bases of the junction unmatched. This CDR3 is built from 14 residues. Per the germline V gene, CDR1 is MNHEY and CDR2 is SVGAGI. CDR3: CASSPPDREETQYF. The CDR3, as DNA: TGTGCCAGCAGTCCTCCGGACAGGGAAGAGACCCAGTACTTC.

This clonotype was seen a handful of times. The V call is TRBV6-1, the J call TRBJ1-2; 10 bases fit TRBD1. CDR3 size: 16 residues. Germline values: CDR1 MNHNS, CDR2 SASEGT. The junction had 7 bases not matched to a gene; V was cut back by 5 bases and J by 1 base. CDR3 protein: CASSNPGQGRNYGYTF. In DNA form, the CDR3 reads TGTGCCAGCAGTAATCCGGGACAGGGGCGTAACTATGGCTACACCTTC.

This clonotype was seen more than once but under ten times. This chain links TRBV23-1 with TRBJ2-6, with TRBD1 identical over 9 bases. TRBV23-1 is noted as an ORF with a role that remains uncertain. The CDR3 consists of 19 residues. After removal of 3 bases from V and 0 bases from J, the junction contained 9 bases not matched to a gene. CDR3 DNA: TGCGCCAGCAGTCACCTGAAAGACAGGGGGAGCTCTGGGGCCAACGTCCTGACTTTC. Translated: CASSHLKDRGSSGANVLTF.

The chain combines TRBV7-6 with TRBJ2-5; TRBD2 aligns across 13 bases. Germline V gene data show CDR1 as SGHVS and CDR2 as FNYEAQ. V lost 5 bases and J lost 5; bases outside the gene matches: 8. CDR3 length: 16 amino acids. The CDR3 DNA follows: TGTGCCAGCAGCATTACTAGCGGGGGGGCGATGGAGACCCAGTACTTC. Residues: CASSITSGGAMETQYF.

This clonotype occurred a few times. The chain employs TRBV29-1 and TRBJ2-7; D is perhaps TRBD2 (7 bases). V lost 6 bases and J lost 0, with 12 bases in between. The CDR3 consists of 13 residues. Germline loops: CDR1 SQVTM, CDR2 ANQGSEA. The CDR3: CSVGGALSYEQYF. DNA of the CDR3: TGCAGCGTGGGGGGGGCCCTCTCCTACGAGCAGTACTTC.

This clonotype was picked up many times. The V and J genes are TRBV6-5 and TRBJ1-1; D is uncertain. CDR1 and CDR2 (germline): MNHEY, SVGAGI. The V gene lost 2 bases and the J gene lost 5 bases, with 18 bases spanning the gap. The CDR3 has 16 amino acids. In DNA, the CDR3 is TGTGCCAGCAGTTACCACCCGGACTTGCGGTTGACTGAAGCTTTCTTT. It specifies CASSYHPDLRLTEAFF.

This clonotype has only a few counts. The chain couples TRBV29-1 to TRBJ2-3, with D uncertain. The V and J ends lost 1 base and 4 bases respectively, with 3 bases between them. The germline V gene has CDR1 SQVTM and CDR2 ANQGSEA. The CDR3 runs to 11 residues. CDR3 nucleotides: TGCAGCGTTGAAGGAGCAGATACGCAGTATTTT. Translation gives CSVEGADTQYF.

This clonotype was counted only a few times. This chain connects TRBV10-3 to TRBJ1-2, with D maybe TRBD1 (5 bases). The CDR3 is 13 residues long. Trimming left V 2 bases short and J 3 bases short, with 7 bases between. Germline loops: CDR1 ENHRY, CDR2 SYGVKD. The CDR3: CAISETGYYGYTF. CDR3 in DNA: TGTGCCATCAGTGAGACAGGCTACTATGGCTACACCTTC.

The chain joins TRBV10-3 to TRBJ2-7; no clear D gene. The CDR3 has 15 residues. CDR1 and CDR2 from the germline V gene are ENHRY and SYGVKD. Trimming cost V 3 bases and J 5 bases, with 17 bases left between them. The CDR3 sequence is CAISDFFGIFHEQYF. CDR3 DNA: TGTGCCATCAGTGATTTTTTCGGTATTTTTCACGAGCAGTACTTC.

V usage is TRBV29-1 and J usage is TRBJ2-6, with 9 bases matching TRBD1. Per germline, CDR1 SQVTM and CDR2 ANQGSEA. With V trimmed by 6 bases and J by 1 base, 7 bases remained unmatched. The CDR3 is made up of 16 amino acids. The CDR3 nucleotides are TGCAGCGTAGGACCGGGACAGGGATCTGGGGCCAACGTCCTGACTTTC. It translates to CSVGPGQGSGANVLTF.

This clonotype was observed a handful of times. V and J are TRBV6-4 and TRBJ2-1; 10 bases agree with TRBD2. CDR3 length equals 15 residues. The germline V gene has CDR1 MRHNA and CDR2 SNTAGT. With V trimmed by 3 bases and J by 4 bases, 3 bases remained unmatched. The CDR3 loop is CASSERTSGYNEQFF. CDR3 bases: TGTGCCAGCAGTGAAAGGACTAGCGGTTACAATGAGCAGTTCTTC.

This clonotype appeared many times. The V and J genes are TRBV2 and TRBJ1-1; D possibly corresponds to TRBD1 (5 bases). Trimming removed 5 bases from V and 0 bases from J, with 19 bases in between. Germline CDR1 is SNHLY and CDR2 is FYNNEI. CDR3 length equals 17 residues. This CDR3 is CASSPWGTGTMNTEAFF. CDR3 nucleotides: TGTGCCAGCAGTCCCTGGGGGACCGGCACTATGAACACTGAAGCTTTCTTT.

This clonotype was observed a few times. The V and J genes are TRBV19 and TRBJ2-7; 13 bases are shared with TRBD2. V lost 5 bases and J lost 2; bases outside the gene matches: 3. Germline V CDR1 and CDR2: LNHDA, SQIVND (reference sequence). The CDR3 consists of 15 residues. The CDR3 reads CASSGTSGITYEQYF. DNA of the CDR3: TGTGCCAGTAGTGGGACTAGCGGGATAACCTACGAGCAGTACTTC.

This clonotype was found many times. The V and J genes are TRBV7-9 and TRBJ2-7; either TRBD1 or TRBD2 may fit D (6 bases each). V dropped 2 bases and J dropped 4 bases, with 12 bases sitting between them. CDR1 and CDR2 (germline): SEHNR, FQNEAQ (reference sequence). The CDR3 loop spans 14 amino acids. CDR3 amino acids: CASSLMGGRYEQYF. The CDR3 region has the DNA TGTGCCAGCAGCTTAATGGGGGGCAGATACGAGCAGTACTTC.